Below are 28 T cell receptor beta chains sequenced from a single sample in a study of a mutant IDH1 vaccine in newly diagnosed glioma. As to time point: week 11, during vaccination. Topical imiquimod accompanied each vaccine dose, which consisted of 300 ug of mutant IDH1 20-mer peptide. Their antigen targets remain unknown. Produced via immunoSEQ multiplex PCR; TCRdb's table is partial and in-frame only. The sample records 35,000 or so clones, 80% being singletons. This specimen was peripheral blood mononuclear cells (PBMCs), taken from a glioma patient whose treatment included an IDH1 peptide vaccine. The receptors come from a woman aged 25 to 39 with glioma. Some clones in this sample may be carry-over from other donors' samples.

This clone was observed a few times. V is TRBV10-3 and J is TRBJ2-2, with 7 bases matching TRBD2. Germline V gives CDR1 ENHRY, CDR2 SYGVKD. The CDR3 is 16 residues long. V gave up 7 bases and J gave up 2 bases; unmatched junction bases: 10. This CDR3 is CAIKGTASGNTGELFF. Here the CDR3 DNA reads TGTGCCATCAAGGGCACGGCTAGCGGAAACACCGGGGAGCTGTTTTTT.

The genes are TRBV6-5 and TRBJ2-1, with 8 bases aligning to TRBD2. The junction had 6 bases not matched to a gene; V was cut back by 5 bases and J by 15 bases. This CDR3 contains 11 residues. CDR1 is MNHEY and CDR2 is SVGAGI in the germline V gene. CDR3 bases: TGTGCCAGCAGTGATCTAGCGGGTTGGTTCTTC. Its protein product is CASSDLAGWFF.

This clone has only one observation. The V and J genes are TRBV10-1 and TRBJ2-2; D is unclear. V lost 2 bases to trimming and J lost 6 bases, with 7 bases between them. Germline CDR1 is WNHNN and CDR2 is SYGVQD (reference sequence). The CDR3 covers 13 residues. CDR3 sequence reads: CASSEMRPGELFF. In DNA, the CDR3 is TGCGCCAGCAGTGAGATGAGGCCCGGGGAGCTGTTTTTT.

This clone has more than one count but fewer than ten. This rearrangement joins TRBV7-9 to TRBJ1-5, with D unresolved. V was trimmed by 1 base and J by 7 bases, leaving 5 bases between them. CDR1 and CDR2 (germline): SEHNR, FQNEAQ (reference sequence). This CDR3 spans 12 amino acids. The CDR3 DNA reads TGTGCCAGCAGCTTAGGGAGCCAGCCCCAGCATTTT. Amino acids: CASSLGSQPQHF.

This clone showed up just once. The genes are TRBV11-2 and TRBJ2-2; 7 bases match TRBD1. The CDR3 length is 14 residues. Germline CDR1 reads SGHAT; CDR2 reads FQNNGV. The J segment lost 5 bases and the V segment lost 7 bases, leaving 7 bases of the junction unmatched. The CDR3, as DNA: TGTGCCAGCAAGGACAGGTCTGGAACCGGGGAGCTGTTTTTT. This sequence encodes CASKDRSGTGELFF.

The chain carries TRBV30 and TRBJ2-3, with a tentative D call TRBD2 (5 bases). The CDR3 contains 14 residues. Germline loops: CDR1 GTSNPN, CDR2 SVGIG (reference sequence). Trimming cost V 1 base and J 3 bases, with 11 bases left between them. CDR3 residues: CAWSGTLGTDTQYF. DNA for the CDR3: TGTGCCTGGAGTGGGACTCTGGGGACAGATACGCAGTATTTT.

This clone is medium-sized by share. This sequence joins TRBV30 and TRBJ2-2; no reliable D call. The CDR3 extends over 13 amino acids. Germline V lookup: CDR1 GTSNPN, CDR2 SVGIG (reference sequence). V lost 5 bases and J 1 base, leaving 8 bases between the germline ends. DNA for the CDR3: TGTGCCTGGGGTTGGGAGAACACCGGGGAGCTGTTTTTT. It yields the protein CAWGWENTGELFF.

The DNA of the CDR3 is TGTGCCAGCAGCTCGAGCCTCGGGGAGCTGTTTTTT. It encodes CASSSSLGELFF. This sequence joins TRBV4-2 and TRBJ2-2; D remains ambiguous. The ends were cut back, 5 bases at V and 7 bases at J, with 8 bases in the middle. From germline, CDR1 is LGHNA and CDR2 YNFKEQ. This CDR3 comprises 12 residues.

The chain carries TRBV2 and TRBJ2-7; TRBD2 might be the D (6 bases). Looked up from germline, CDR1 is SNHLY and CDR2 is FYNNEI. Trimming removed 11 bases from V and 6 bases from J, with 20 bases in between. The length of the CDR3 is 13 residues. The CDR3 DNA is TGTGCCGGGGGGACTGTCGCCCTCTCCGAGCAGTACTTC. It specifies CAGGTVALSEQYF.

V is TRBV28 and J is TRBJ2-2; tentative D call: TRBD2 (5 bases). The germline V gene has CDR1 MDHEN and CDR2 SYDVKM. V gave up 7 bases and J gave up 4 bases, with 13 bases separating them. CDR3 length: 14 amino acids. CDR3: CASTTRGRTGELFF. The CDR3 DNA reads TGTGCCAGCACCACTAGAGGACGCACCGGGGAGCTGTTTTTT.

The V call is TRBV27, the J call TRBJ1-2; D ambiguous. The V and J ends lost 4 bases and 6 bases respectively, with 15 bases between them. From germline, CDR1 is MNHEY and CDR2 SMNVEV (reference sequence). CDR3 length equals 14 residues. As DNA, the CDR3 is TGTGCCAGCAGTTCCCTGGGCGCTCGGAATGGCTACACCTTC. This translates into CASSSLGARNGYTF.

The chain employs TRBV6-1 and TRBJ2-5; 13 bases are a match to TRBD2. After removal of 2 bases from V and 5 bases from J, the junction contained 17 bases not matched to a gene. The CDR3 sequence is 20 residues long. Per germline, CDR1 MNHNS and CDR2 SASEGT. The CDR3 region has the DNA TGTGCCAGCAGTGAAATTTCGTCCGGCGGACTAGCGGGAGTTTGGGAGACCCAGTACTTC. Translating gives CASSEISSGGLAGVWETQYF.

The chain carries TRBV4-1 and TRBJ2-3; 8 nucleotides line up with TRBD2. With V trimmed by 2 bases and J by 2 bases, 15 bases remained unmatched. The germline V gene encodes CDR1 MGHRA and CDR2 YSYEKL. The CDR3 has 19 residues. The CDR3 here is CASSQRAKGREDSTDTQYF. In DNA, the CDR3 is TGCGCCAGCAGCCAAAGGGCCAAAGGGCGGGAGGACTCCACAGATACGCAGTATTTT.

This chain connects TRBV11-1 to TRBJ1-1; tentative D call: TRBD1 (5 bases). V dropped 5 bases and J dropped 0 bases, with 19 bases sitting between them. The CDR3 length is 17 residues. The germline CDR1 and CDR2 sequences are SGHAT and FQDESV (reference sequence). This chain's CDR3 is CASSGRMGPGLNTEAFF. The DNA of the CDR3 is TGTGCCAGCAGCGGCCGGATGGGGCCGGGACTGAACACTGAAGCTTTCTTT.

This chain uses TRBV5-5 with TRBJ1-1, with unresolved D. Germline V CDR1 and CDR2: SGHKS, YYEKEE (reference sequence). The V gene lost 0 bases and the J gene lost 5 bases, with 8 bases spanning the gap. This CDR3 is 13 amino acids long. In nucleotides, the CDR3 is TGTGCCAGCAGCTTGGCCGTGTGGACTGAAGCTTTCTTT. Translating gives CASSLAVWTEAFF.

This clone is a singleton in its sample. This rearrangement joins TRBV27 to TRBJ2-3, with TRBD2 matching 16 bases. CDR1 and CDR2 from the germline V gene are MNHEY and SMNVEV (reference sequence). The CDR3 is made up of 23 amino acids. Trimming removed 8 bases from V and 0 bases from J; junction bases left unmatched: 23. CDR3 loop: CASQSSGLAGGFTYTASTDTQYF. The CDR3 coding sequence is TGTGCCAGCCAATCCTCGGGACTAGCGGGAGGGTTCACATACACTGCTAGCACAGATACGCAGTATTTT.

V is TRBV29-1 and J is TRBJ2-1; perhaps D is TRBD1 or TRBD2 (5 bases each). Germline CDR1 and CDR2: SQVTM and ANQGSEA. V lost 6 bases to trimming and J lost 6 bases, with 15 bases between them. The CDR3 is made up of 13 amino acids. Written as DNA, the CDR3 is TGCAGCGTAGGGACCGGGACGAGCAATGAGCAGTTCTTC. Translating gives CSVGTGTSNEQFF.

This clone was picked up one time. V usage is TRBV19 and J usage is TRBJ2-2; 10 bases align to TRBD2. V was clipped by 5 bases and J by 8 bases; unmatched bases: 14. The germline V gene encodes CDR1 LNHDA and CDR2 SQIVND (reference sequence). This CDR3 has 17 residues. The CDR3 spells CASSPRGLAGARGELFF. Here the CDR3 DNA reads TGTGCCAGTAGTCCTAGAGGTCTAGCGGGAGCGAGGGGGGAGCTGTTTTTT. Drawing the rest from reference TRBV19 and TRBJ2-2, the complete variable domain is DGGITQSPKYLFRKEGQNVTLSCEQNLNHDAMYWYRQDPGQGLRLIYYSQIVNDFQKGDIAEGYSVSREKKESFPLTVTSAQKNPTAFYLCASSPRGLAGARGELFFGEGSRLTVL.

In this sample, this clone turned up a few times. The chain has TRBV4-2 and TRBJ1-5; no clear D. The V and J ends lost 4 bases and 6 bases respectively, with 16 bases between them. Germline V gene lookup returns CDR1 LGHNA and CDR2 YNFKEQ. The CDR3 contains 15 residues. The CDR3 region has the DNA TGTGCCAGCAGCCTCAAGTTAGGTGGCCCTCAGCCCCAGCATTTT. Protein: CASSLKLGGPQPQHF.

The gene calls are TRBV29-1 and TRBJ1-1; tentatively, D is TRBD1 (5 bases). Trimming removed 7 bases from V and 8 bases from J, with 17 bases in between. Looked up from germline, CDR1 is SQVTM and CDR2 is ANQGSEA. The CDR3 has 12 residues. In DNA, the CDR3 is TGCAGCGATTGGGACGCATCTCGAGAAGCTTTCTTT. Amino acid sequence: CSDWDASREAFF.

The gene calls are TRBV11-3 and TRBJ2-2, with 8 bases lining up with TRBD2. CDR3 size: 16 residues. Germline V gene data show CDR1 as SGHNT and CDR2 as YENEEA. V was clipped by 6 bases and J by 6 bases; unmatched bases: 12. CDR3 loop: CASSPTGTRRAGELFF. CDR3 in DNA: TGTGCCAGCAGTCCGACGGGGACTAGAAGAGCCGGGGAGCTGTTTTTT. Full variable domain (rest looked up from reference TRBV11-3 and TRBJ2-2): EAGVVQSPRYKIIEKKQPVAFWCNPISGHNTLYWYLQNLGQGPELLIRYENEEAVDDSQLPKDRFSAERLKGVDSTLKIQPAELGDSAVYLCASSPTGTRRAGELFFGEGSRLTVL.

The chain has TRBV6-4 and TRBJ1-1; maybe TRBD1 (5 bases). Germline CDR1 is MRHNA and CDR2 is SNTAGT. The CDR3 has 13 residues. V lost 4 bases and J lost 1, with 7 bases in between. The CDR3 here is CASSVQENTEAFF. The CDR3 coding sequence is TGTGCCAGCAGTGTACAGGAGAACACTGAAGCTTTCTTT.

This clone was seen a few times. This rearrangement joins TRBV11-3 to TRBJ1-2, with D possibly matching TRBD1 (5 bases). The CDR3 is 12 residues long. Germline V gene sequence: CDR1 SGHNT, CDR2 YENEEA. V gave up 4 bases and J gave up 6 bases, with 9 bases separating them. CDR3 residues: CASSSRVHGYTF. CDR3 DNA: TGTGCCAGCAGCTCCAGGGTGCATGGCTACACCTTC. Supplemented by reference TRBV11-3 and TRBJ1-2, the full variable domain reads EAGVVQSPRYKIIEKKQPVAFWCNPISGHNTLYWYLQNLGQGPELLIRYENEEAVDDSQLPKDRFSAERLKGVDSTLKIQPAELGDSAVYLCASSSRVHGYTFGSGTRLTVV.

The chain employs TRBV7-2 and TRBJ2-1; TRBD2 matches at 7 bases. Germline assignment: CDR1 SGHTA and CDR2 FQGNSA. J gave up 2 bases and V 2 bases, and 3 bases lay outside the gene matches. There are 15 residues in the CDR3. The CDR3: CASSLRGGPYNEQFF. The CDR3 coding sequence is TGTGCCAGCAGCTTAAGGGGAGGGCCCTACAATGAGCAGTTCTTC.

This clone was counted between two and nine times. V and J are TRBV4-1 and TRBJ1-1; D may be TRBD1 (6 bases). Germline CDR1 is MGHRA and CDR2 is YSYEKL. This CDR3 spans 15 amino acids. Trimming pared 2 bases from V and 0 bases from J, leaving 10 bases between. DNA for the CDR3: TGCGCCAGCAGCCAAAACAGGGAGATGAACACTGAAGCTTTCTTT. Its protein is CASSQNREMNTEAFF.

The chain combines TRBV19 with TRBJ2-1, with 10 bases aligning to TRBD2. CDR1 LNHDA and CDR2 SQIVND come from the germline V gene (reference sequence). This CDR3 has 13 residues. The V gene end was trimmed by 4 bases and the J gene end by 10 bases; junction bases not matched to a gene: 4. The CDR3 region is CASSRRTSGEQFF. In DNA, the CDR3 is TGTGCCAGTAGTAGACGGACTAGCGGAGAGCAGTTCTTC. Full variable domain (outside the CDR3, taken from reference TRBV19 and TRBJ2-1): DGGITQSPKYLFRKEGQNVTLSCEQNLNHDAMYWYRQDPGQGLRLIYYSQIVNDFQKGDIAEGYSVSREKKESFPLTVTSAQKNPTAFYLCASSRRTSGEQFFGPGTRLTVL.

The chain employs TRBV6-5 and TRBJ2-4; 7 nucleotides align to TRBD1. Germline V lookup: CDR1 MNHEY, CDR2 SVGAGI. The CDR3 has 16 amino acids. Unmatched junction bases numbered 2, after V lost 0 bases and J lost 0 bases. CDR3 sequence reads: CASSYSRQGAKNIQYF. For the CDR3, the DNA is TGTGCCAGCAGTTACTCGAGACAGGGAGCCAAAAACATTCAGTACTTC.

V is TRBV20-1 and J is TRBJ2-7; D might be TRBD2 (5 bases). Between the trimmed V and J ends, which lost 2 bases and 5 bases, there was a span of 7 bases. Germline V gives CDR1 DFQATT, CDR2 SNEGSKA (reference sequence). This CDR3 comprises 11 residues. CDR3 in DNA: TGCAGTGCTAGACTAGCTCACGAGCAGTACTTC. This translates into CSARLAHEQYF.